Shown below are 2 T cell receptor beta chains from a single sample sequenced in a study of blood T cell repertoires in COVID-19. Method: immunoSEQ multiplex PCR; TCRdb's copy keeps in-frame clones and lacks some. The table lists around 260,000 clones, roughly four fifths of them singletons. Sequencing was performed on peripheral blood. All receptors derive from a person aged 65-85 years with COVID-19, enrolled during active disease.

The chain employs TRBV21-1 and TRBJ1-1; the table assigns TRBD1, which was not confirmed against the DNA. TRBV21-1 counts as a pseudogene. The CDR3 has 13 residues. CDR3 protein: CASSKTTNTEAFF. The CDR3 DNA sequence: TGTGCCAGCAGCAAGACAACGAACACTGAAGCTTTCTTT.

This clone was observed a single time. This chain links TRBV28 with TRBJ2-7; possible D gene TRBD1, 6 bases. CDR1 MDHEN and CDR2 SYDVKM come from the germline V gene. The ends were cut back, 6 bases at V and 1 base at J, with 16 bases in the middle. The CDR3 runs to 15 residues. Here the CDR3 reads CASSFDRFVSYEQYF. In DNA form, the CDR3 reads TGTGCCAGCAGCTTCGACAGGTTTGTATCCTACGAGCAGTACTTC.